Listed here is a single T cell receptor (beta chain). The record originates from a study of blood T cell repertoires in COVID-19. Study-level information: COVID-19 samples collected from the United States, Italy and Spain covered acute and convalescent phases.

In the source study's methods: Estimated nucleated cell counts came from reference gene primer amplification. Assay used: immunoSEQ multiplex PCR; TCRdb lists only in-frame clones, some missing. The V and J calls and clone size are taken from that table; D and trimming were inferred from the DNA. The sample has nearly 200,000 clones; about 80% are singletons. Germline CDR1 is MDHEN and CDR2 is SYDVKM. The CDR3 is 17 residues long. V dropped 6 bases and J dropped 5; count of bases not matched to a gene: 16. Assignment of participants to cohorts was predicated upon participant-reported clinical history.

The receptor was isolated from a man aged 35 to 55 who had recovered from COVID-19. This sequence joins TRBV28 and TRBJ1-2; 9 bases fit TRBD1. The sample taken for sequencing was PBMCs or T cells enriched from blood (not recorded which). DNA for the CDR3: TGTGCCAGCAGAGTAGAGGGACAGGGCCTAAACTATTATGGCTACACCTTC. Its protein is CASRVEGQGLNYYGYTF.